One sample yielded the 5 T cell receptor beta chains listed below, sequenced in a study of cytomegalovirus exposure and HLA in healthy donors. PCR was performed using 60 Vbeta and 13 Jbeta primers. Libraries were prepared by immunoSEQ multiplex PCR; TCRdb keeps only in-frame clonotypes and omits some of them. The table lists roughly 120,000 clones. Sequenced: PBMCs. The receptors originated from a man between 18 and 35 years old in good health and CMV-seronegative.

The CDR3, as DNA: TGCGCCAGCAGTGGATTGGGACAGCAAGAGACCCAGTACTTC. It specifies CASSGLGQQETQYF. The V call is TRBV10-2, the J call TRBJ2-5; 7 nucleotides align to TRBD1. V gave up 4 bases and J gave up 2 bases; unmatched junction bases: 4. Germline V gene sequence: CDR1 WSHSY, CDR2 SAAADI. The CDR3 extends over 14 amino acids.

This sequence joins TRBV29-1 and TRBJ2-7, with TRBD1 matching 9 bases. Per germline, CDR1 SQVTM and CDR2 ANQGSEA. V was clipped by 4 bases and J by 6 bases; unmatched bases: 10. This CDR3 region has 14 residues. CDR3 bases: TGCAGCGTTGCGTCGGGGACAGGGTTTATCGAGCAGTACTTC. It specifies CSVASGTGFIEQYF.

The chain carries TRBV9 and TRBJ1-2, with 7 bases matching TRBD1. The germline CDR1 and CDR2 sequences are SGDLS and YYNGEE. V shed 0 bases and J 8 bases; nucleotides not matched to a gene: 13. This CDR3 spans 16 amino acids. The CDR3 loop reads CASSVGTGESRPGYTF. For the CDR3, the DNA is TGTGCCAGCAGCGTAGGCACAGGGGAAAGCCGGCCCGGCTACACCTTC.

The chain joins TRBV14 to TRBJ2-4; 7 bases align to TRBD2. The CDR3 spans 14 residues. The V and J ends lost 3 bases and 6 bases, in that order; junction bases with no gene match: 5. Germline CDR1 is SGHDN and CDR2 is FVKESK. The DNA for the CDR3 is TGTGCCAGCAGCCAGGGGGGGAAGAGAAACATTCAGTACTTC. Translated, it gives CASSQGGKRNIQYF.

The chain has TRBV9 and TRBJ2-7; the D gene is possibly TRBD1 (5 bases). Trimming took off 3 bases at V and 3 bases at J, with 10 bases between the two ends. This CDR3 is built from 13 residues. The germline gives CDR1 SGDLS, CDR2 YYNGEE. The CDR3 is CASSAPDSYEQYF. CDR3 coding DNA: TGTGCCAGCAGCGCCCCCGACAGCTACGAGCAGTACTTC.